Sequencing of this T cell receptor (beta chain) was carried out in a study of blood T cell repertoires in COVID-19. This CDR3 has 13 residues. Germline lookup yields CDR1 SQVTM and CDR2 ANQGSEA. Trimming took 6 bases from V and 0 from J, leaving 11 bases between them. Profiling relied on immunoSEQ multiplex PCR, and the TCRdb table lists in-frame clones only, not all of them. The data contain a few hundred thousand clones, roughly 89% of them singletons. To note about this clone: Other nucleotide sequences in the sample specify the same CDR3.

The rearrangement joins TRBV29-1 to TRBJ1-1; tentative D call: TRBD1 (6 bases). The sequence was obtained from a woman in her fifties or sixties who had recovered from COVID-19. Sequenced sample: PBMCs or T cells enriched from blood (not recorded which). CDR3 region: CSVRGQMNTEAFF. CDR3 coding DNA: TGCAGCGTCCGAGGACAGATGAACACTGAAGCTTTCTTT.